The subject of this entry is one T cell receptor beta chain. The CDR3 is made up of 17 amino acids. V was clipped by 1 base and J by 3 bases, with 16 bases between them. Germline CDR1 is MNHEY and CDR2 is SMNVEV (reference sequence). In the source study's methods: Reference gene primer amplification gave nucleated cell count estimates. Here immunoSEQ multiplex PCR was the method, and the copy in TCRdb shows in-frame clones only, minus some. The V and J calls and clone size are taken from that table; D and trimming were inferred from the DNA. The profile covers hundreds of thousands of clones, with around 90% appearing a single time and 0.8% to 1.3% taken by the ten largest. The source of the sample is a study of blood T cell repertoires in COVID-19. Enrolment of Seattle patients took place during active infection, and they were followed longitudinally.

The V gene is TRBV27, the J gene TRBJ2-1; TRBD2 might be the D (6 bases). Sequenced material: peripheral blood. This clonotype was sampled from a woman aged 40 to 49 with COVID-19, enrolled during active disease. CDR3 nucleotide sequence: TGTGCCAGCAGTTTATATCTTGAGCGGGCCCTCTACAATGAGCAGTTCTTC. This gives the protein CASSLYLERALYNEQFF.